This T cell receptor (beta chain) was sequenced in a study of blood T cells in healthy people across ages. Whole-study findings and limits: More naive CD4+ cells and higher diversity marked long-lived donors relative to aged donors.

V shed 2 bases and J 5 bases; nucleotides not matched to a gene: 6. This CDR3 contains 15 residues. CDR1 is SGHKS, CDR2 YYEKEE, per germline (reference sequence). The authors ran a second PCR of about 7 to 12 cycles using a sample-barcoded 5' primer and a J-beta primer mix. Each cDNA molecule was tagged by a template-switch adaptor with 12 random nucleotides. TCRdb reprocessed the 5' RACE reads via MiXCR and lists one record per CDR3 protein. This table has about 1.8 million distinct CDR3 sequences, around 50% appearing once. About this clonotype: Its antigen is undetermined.

The origin of this receptor is a woman aged 40 to 50 in good health. V usage is TRBV5-5 and J usage is TRBJ2-1, with TRBD1 matching 8 bases. Sample: blood. The CDR3 spells CASSFEGQGHNEQFF. The DNA of the CDR3 is TGTGCCAGCAGCTTTGAAGGACAGGGTCACAATGAGCAGTTCTTC.